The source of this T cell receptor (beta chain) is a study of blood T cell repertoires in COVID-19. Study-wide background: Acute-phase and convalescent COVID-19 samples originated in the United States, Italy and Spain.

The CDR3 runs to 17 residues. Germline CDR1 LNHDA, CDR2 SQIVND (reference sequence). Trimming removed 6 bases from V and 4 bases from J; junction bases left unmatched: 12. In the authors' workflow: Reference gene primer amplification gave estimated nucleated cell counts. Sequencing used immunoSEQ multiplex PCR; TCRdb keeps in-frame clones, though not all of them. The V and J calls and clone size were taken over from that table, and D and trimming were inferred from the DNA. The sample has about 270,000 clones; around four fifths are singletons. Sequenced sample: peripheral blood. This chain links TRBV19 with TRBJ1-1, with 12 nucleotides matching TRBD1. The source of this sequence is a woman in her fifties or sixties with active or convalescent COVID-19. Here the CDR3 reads CASSKGQGAGSGTEAFF. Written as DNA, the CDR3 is TGTGCCAGTAGCAAGGGACAGGGGGCTGGTTCGGGCACTGAAGCTTTCTTT.